This entry lists 9 T cell receptor beta chains sequenced from one sample in a study of OX40 agonist ivuxolimab in advanced cancers. Clones were sequenced by immunoSEQ multiplex PCR, and TCRdb holds only the in-frame ones, with some missing. In the table there are tens of thousands of clones, around 89% of which are singletons. Specimen: CD4+ or CD8+ T cells sorted from blood, collected in a trial of the OX40 agonist ivuxolimab. These receptors all come from an adult with an advanced solid tumor such as melanoma, head and neck, liver or kidney cancer.

The rearrangement joins TRBV5-4 to TRBJ1-1; 7 positions match TRBD1. The V gene end was trimmed by 4 bases and the J gene end by 0 bases; junction bases not matched to a gene: 9. In germline, CDR1 is SGHNT, CDR2 YYREEE (reference sequence). The CDR3 is 16 amino acids. CDR3 sequence: CASSQERGPLNTEAFF. The CDR3 DNA sequence: TGTGCCAGCAGCCAAGAAAGGGGGCCCTTGAACACTGAAGCTTTCTTT.

V is TRBV5-1 and J is TRBJ1-2; 7 nucleotides agree with TRBD1. In germline, CDR1 is SGHRS, CDR2 YFSETQ. Germline trimming cut 4 bases from V and 1 base from J; bases unmatched to any gene: 16. CDR3 length: 18 amino acids. This CDR3 reads CASSRGIGGPEHNYGYTF. DNA of the CDR3: TGCGCCAGCAGCCGTGGGATAGGGGGCCCGGAACATAACTATGGCTACACCTTC.

The rearrangement joins TRBV4-2 to TRBJ2-7; 9 positions agree with TRBD2. The CDR3 is 15 residues long. After removal of 0 bases from V and 2 bases from J, the junction contained 2 bases not matched to a gene. CDR1 and CDR2 from the germline V gene are LGHNA and YNFKEQ. CDR3: CASSQEAGGPYEQYF. CDR3 in DNA: TGTGCCAGCAGCCAAGAGGCGGGGGGGCCCTACGAGCAGTACTTC.

This clone was detected only once. This rearrangement joins TRBV6-1 to TRBJ2-1, with D maybe TRBD2 (6 bases). Germline V CDR1 and CDR2: MNHNS, SASEGT. V lost 3 bases and J 15 bases, leaving 15 bases between the germline ends. This CDR3 has 12 residues. The CDR3 DNA reads as TGTGCCAGCAGTGATGGTACCGGGACTTGGTTCTTC. Translated: CASSDGTGTWFF.

The rearrangement uses TRBV19 and TRBJ2-5; D unclear. Trimming stripped 1 base from V and 1 base from J, with 7 bases between. The germline CDR1 and CDR2 sequences are LNHDA and SQIVND (reference sequence). This CDR3 contains 14 residues. CDR3: CASSIVGTQETQYF. CDR3 bases: TGTGCCAGTAGTATAGTGGGAACCCAAGAGACCCAGTACTTC.

The chain uses TRBV7-9 and TRBJ2-4; D is uncertain. Germline loops: CDR1 SEHNR, CDR2 FQNEAQ (reference sequence). V was cut by 4 bases and J by 7 bases, with 8 bases left in between. The CDR3 length is 12 residues. CDR3 region: CASSSLSNIQYF. For the CDR3, the DNA is TGTGCCAGCAGCTCCCTATCCAACATTCAGTACTTC.

This chain links TRBV2 with TRBJ2-7, with D tentatively TRBD1 (5 bases). The CDR3 consists of 14 residues. V was shortened by 2 bases and J by 3 bases, with 11 bases between the two germline ends. Per the germline V gene, CDR1 is SNHLY and CDR2 is FYNNEI. CDR3 sequence reads: CASSELGQLYEQYF. The DNA for the CDR3 is TGTGCCAGCAGTGAATTGGGGCAGCTCTACGAGCAGTACTTC. The full variable domain, its missing parts supplied by reference TRBV2 and TRBJ2-7, is EPEVTQTPSHQVTQMGQEVILRCVPISNHLYFYWYRQILGQKVEFLVSFYNNEISEKSEIFDDQFSVERPDGSNFTLKIRSTKLEDSAMYFCASSELGQLYEQYFGPGTRLTVT.

V usage is TRBV4-1 and J usage is TRBJ2-7; no firm D call. Deletions cut 1 base from V and 7 bases from J, with 8 bases between. This CDR3 is built from 12 residues. Germline CDR1 MGHRA, CDR2 YSYEKL. The CDR3 reads CASSQVGLEQYF. The CDR3 nucleotides read TGCGCCAGCAGCCAAGTTGGATTGGAGCAGTACTTC.

The J gene is TRBJ2-7, the V gene TRBV6-6; the D call may be TRBD1 or TRBD2 (5 bases each). The germline gives CDR1 MNHNY, CDR2 SVGAGI (reference sequence). V was shortened by 0 bases and J by 10 bases, with 16 bases between the two germline ends. This CDR3 has 14 residues. CDR3 DNA: TGTGCCAGCAGTTACTCAGAGGGACCTCGGGAACAGTACTTC. Amino acids: CASSYSEGPREQYF.